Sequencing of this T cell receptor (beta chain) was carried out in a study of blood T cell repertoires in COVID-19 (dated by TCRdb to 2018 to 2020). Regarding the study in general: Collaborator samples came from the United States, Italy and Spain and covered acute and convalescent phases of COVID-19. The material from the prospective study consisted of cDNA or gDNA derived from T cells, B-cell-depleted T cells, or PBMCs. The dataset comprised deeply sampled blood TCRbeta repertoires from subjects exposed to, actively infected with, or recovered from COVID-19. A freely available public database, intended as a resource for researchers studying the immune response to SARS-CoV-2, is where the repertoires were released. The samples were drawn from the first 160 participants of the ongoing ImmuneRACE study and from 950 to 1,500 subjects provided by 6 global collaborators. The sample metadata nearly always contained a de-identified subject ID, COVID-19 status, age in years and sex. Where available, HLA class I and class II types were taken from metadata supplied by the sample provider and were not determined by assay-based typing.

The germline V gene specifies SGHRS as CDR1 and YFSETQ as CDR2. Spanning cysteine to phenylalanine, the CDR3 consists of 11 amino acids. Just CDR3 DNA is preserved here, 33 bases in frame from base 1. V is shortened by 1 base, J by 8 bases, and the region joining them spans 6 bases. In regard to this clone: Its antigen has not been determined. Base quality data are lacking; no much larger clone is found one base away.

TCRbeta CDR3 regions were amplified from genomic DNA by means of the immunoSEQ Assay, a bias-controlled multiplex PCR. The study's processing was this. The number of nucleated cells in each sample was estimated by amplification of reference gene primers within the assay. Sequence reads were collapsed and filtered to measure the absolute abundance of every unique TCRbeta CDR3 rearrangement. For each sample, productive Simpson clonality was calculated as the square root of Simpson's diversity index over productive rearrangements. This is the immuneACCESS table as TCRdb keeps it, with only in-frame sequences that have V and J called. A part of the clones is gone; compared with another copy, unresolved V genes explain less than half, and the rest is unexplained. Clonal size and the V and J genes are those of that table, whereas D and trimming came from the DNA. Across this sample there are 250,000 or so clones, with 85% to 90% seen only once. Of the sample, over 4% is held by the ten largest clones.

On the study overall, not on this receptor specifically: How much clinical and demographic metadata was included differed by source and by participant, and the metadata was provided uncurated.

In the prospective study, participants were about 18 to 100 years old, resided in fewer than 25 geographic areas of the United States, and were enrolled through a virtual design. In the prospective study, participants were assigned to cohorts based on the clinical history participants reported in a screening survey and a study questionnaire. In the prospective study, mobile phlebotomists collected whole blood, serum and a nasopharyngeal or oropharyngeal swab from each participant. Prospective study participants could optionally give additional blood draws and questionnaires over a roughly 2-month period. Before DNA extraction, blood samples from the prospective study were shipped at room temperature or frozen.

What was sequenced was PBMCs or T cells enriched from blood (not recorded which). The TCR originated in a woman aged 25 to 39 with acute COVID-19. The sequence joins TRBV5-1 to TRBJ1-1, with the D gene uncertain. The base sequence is TGCGCCAGCAGCTTGACGGGGGAAGCTTTCTTT. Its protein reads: CASSLTGEAFF.